This T cell receptor (beta chain) appears in the sequencing data of a study of blood T cells in healthy people across ages (dated by TCRdb to between 2014 and 2016). For context, the study as a whole: Template switching captured roughly one uniquely barcoded TCR beta cDNA molecule per two T cells in model experiments. To track age-related changes in TCR beta repertoire diversity, the study relied on deep sequencing normalized with unique cDNA molecular identifiers. Four age groups were formed from the donors: young (average about 17 years), middle-aged (just under 40), aged (approximately 60) and long-lived (around 80). To avoid experimental bias, donors of different ages were distributed randomly across sequencing lanes. The study analyzed two additional independent replicas of 1 million unique cDNA reads from the same blood draw for two donors, one aged 18 to 29 and one aged 80 or older. On the study overall, not on this receptor specifically: Because profiling used bulk unsorted PBMCs, naive and antigen-experienced compartments could not be compared conclusively. The long-lived group showed more naive CD4+ T cells, fewer expanded clones and increased TCR diversity than the aged group, suggesting age selection. Estimates of total diversity based on one million sequenced T cells were considered lower bounds and underestimates. As age increased, observed TCR beta diversity per million T cells dropped in a roughly linear way, and a significant reduction was already evident by age roughly 40. A strong correlation was found between observed TCR beta diversity and the percentage of naive T cells measured by flow cytometry. Because donor CMV infection status was unknown, age-related changes in expanded clonotypes were potentially confounded.

Donors were a few dozen systemically healthy Caucasian individuals from Russia aged roughly 6 to 100 years. Roughly 11 milliliters of peripheral blood were drawn from each donor into EDTA-treated Vacutainer tubes. Ficoll-Paque density-gradient centrifugation was used to isolate PBMCs, with at least 6 million obtained per sample. Trizol reagent was used to extract total RNA from the PBMCs, yielding at least 5 micrograms per sample. The percentages of naive CD45RAhigh/CD27high T cells were determined by flow cytometry on a PBMC aliquot from every donor. Reading the germline V gene gives CDR1 LGHNA and CDR2 YNFKEQ. V is reduced by 0 bases and J by 3 bases, leaving a spacing of 11 bases between them. The CDR3 goes from the cysteine to the phenylalanine over 15 residues. This entry keeps only the CDR3 DNA: 45 bases, framed from base 1. Receptor amplification or capture employed 5' RACE. A second 7 to 11 cycle PCR used a sample-barcoded 5' primer and a J-beta primer mix. A unique molecular identifier was introduced onto each TCR beta cDNA molecule by a template-switch 5' adaptor carrying 12 random nucleotides. Each sample yielded at least 2.5 million CDR3-containing paired-end reads. The Mint cDNA synthesis kit, primed by a TRBC-specific oligonucleotide, was used to synthesize first-strand cDNA from all RNA. Following uracil-DNA glycosylase treatment, a first 18-cycle PCR with universal primers M1SS and BC2_uni_R was performed on all cDNA. As for how the authors treated the data: For normalization, 1 million high-quality reads were randomly selected from each sample, with every read carrying a distinct molecular identifier. Reads with shared molecular identifiers were discarded instead of being binned into consensus sequences. MiTCR, run with a Q25 quality threshold and the strictest error-elimination algorithm, handled CDR3 identification, clonotype clustering and error correction. A nonparametric unseen species model using Euler transformation provided a lower-bound estimate of total TCR beta diversity. TCRdb applied fastp at Q25 and MiXCR to the public reads, then kept only in-frame beta chains. Each entry is one CDR3 protein sequence, shown with its most common DNA and genes. The V and J calls were not made by the authors but by TCRdb's processing. In all, the sample holds 1.5 million to 2 million distinct CDR3 sequences, and about 39% of those were seen once. The top ten clonotypes cover more than 20% of the sample.

As for this clonotype: The antigen it binds to is not known. Base qualities are not recorded, but no much larger clone differs from it by a single base.

The origin of this receptor is a human donor in good health. The chain employs TRBV4-2 and TRBJ1-2, with a tentative D gene TRBD1 over 6 matching bases. The source material was blood. The CDR3 is CASSQDRGSYYGYTF. The DNA reads as follows: TGTGCCAGCAGCCAAGATAGGGGGAGCTACTATGGCTACACCTTC.